Below, one TCR beta chain is given with its context. The clone's antigen remains unknown. Germline is not matched at one junction end, which may reflect a read error. RNA was isolated from bulk unsorted tissue, and RNA quality was assessed with a NanoDrop ND-1000 and an Agilent 2100. For the normal lung samples, distant non-tumor tissue was collected more than 3 cm away from the tumor edge. The donors were newly diagnosed lung cancer patients admitted for thoracic surgery in China from August to November 2014 who had not received prior chemotherapy. Anyone who had undergone radiotherapy or chemotherapy before, or who had another cancer at the same time, was left out of the study. Surgical tissue pieces of about 1-2.1 cm3 were preserved in RNAlater solution and were kept at -80 degrees C until use. The protocol used for the library was multiplex PCR. The sequencer was an Illumina HiSeq 2500. TCRbeta libraries were constructed through three rounds of nested PCR with primers (Table S4) according to protocols modified from ARM-PCR. Before sequencing, PCR products in the 200-500 bp range were cut out of the gel and cleaned up using the QIAquick gel extraction kit. The authors' pipeline ran thus. Trimmomatic was used to clean the reads, FLASH merged the cleaned reads into complete CDR3 sequences, and MiTCR assigned the sequences to V(D)J germline segments. Clonal diversity was calculated as the inverse Simpson's index using VDJtools. In-frame sequences lacking a premature stop codon were counted as productive reads. The raw public data were reprocessed by TCRdb itself: fastp quality trimming at Q25, MiXCR clonotype calling, in-frame beta chains only. Rows merge per CDR3 protein into single entries with the most common DNA and genes. TCRdb's processing, not the study's, gives the V and J calls here. Counted in this sample were tens of thousands of distinct CDR3 sequences; around 80% of them appeared once. In total, the top ten clones hold less than 60% of the sample.

These data belong to a study of tumor and adjacent non-tumor tissue in lung cancer (dated by TCRdb to about 2018). Regarding the study in general: By cancer type, the cohort comprised some 13 adenocarcinoma patients, a couple of squamous cell carcinoma patients and 1 small cell lung cancer patient. Under 35 paired specimens, one tumor and one normal lung sample per patient, were profiled by TCRbeta CDR3 sequencing. Bulk TCRbeta repertoires were compared between lung tumor tissue and matched distant non-tumor lung tissue obtained from fewer than 16 lung cancer patients. Ages among the 15 or so patients ranged from about 30 to 85 years, there were approximately 10 men and 5 women, and disease was at TNM stage I to III. Sequencing generated a total of 120 million or so productive TCRbeta reads, averaging around 4.2 million reads per sample.

Summary of the overall study and its limitations: Because peripheral blood was not sequenced, the blood TCRbeta repertoires of the lung cancer patients in the study went unexamined. A significantly larger cumulative share of the repertoire was made up by the top 100 clones in normal lung than in tumor tissue. The sequencing platform is not named in the methods, and unique molecular identifiers are not mentioned. Younger patients had significantly higher TCR diversity, and higher tumor TCR diversity was associated with shorter overall and disease-free survival. With only roughly 14 patients in the cohort, the authors noted that larger samples and more detailed clinical data are needed. Tumor tissue showed significantly higher TCR diversity (inverse Simpson) than normal lung tissue, at roughly 430 vs 170 (P = 0.0075, Mann-Whitney U test).

The clonotype comes from a man aged 55 to 69 with non-small cell lung cancer. Sample: distant non-tumor lung tissue.

The CDR3 region has the sequence CIAPRTHAGRDIGELFF. The DNA sequence follows: TGCATTGCTCCGCGAACACATGCAGGGAGGGACATCGGGGAGCTGTTTTTT. This sequence uses TRBV20-1 and TRBJ2-2; the D gene is perhaps TRBD2, from 7 matching bases. Taken from the germline V gene (reference sequence), the CDR1 and CDR2 loops are DFQATT and SNEGSKA. Including the terminal cysteine and phenylalanine, the CDR3 comprises 17 residues. Kept here is only the CDR3 DNA, which spans 51 bases and is read in frame from base 1.